This T cell receptor (beta chain) is drawn from a study of CD8+CD57+ T cells in acquired aplastic anemia (dated by TCRdb to 2016 to 2018). As for the study more broadly: Extracted DNA from sorted CD4+ and CD8+ cells averaged around 3.3 ug, ranging from 0.2 to 27.4 ug. CD8+CD57+ expansion was defined as frequency above the mean frequency observed in healthy subjects. What the research found in general, with its limitations: Between patients and healthy controls, no significant difference in CD8+ Simpson's diversity was found (P=0.060). Around 28 CD8+ CDR3 sequences were found to be shared between patients and controls, but these sequences appeared to be highly expressed in patients and within the immunodominant clones of the patients.

This clonotype was seen more than once but under ten times. The clone's antigen remains unknown. No base-level quality is on record; no much larger clone is a single base apart. Patients chosen for sequencing had shown expansion of CD8+CD57+ cells by flow cytometry. Every patient had a diagnosis of severe acquired aplastic anemia based on International Study of Aplastic Anemia and Agranulocytosis and Camitta criteria. At the time blood was sampled, none of the patients had received any therapy. The study deep-sequenced TCR repertoires of sorted CD4+ and CD8+ blood T cells from severe aplastic anemia patients and healthy subjects. Patients were enrolled under clinicaltrials.gov protocols 00001620, 01623167, 00001397, 00071045, 00081523 and 00961064 in the USA. Ficoll-Paque density gradient centrifugation was used to isolate peripheral blood mononuclear cells. Before DNA extraction, CD4+ and CD8+ T cells were sorted by FACS or by magnetic beads.

As encoded in the germline V gene, CDR1 is SNHLY while CDR2 is FYNNEI. V and J lose 3 bases and 4 bases, and a span of 15 bases separates them. Including the terminal cysteine and phenylalanine, the CDR3 comprises 15 residues. The CDR3 DNA has 45 bases and is translated from base 1. Genomic DNA was used as template for profiling of TCR beta VDJ combinations and CDR3 sequences. An Illumina HiSeq 2000 was used for TCR repertoire sequencing. The study's own analysis went as follows. TRBV/TRBJ rearrangement plots, CDR3 size and DJ length profiles, and Simpson's diversity index were used to evaluate the repertoires. The most abundant DNA sequence in the deep sequencing data was taken as the immunodominant clone. CDR3 amino acid sequences were screened for sharing across subjects and compared with published repertoires and the VDJdb database. Clones were called with MiXCR by TCRdb after fastp trimmed the public reads at Q25, and only in-frame beta chains were retained. Every CDR3 protein is listed once, alongside the most common genes and DNA of its rows. None of the V and J calls come from the authors' own analysis; TCRdb made them. Counted in this sample were just over 450,000 distinct CDR3 sequences; around 30% of them appeared once. The ten largest account for less than 0.85% of the sample.

The source of this sequence is a human donor with aplastic anemia. Recombination joined TRBV2 with TRBJ1-1; the D gene is perhaps TRBD1, on 5 matching bases. The sequenced sample was sorted CD4+, CD8+, or CD8+CD57+ T cells (not recorded which) from PBMCs. The DNA sequence reads TGTGCCAGCAGTGAGGTGGGGGGGGTCGGCACTGAAGCTTTCTTT. Its coded protein is CASSEVGGVGTEAFF.